These 27 T cell receptor beta chains came from one sample sequenced in a study of blood T cell repertoires in COVID-19. Some clones are missing from TCRdb's copy, which holds only in-frame ones; the method was immunoSEQ multiplex PCR. The data hold about 170,000 clones, with 65% to 85% observed a single time. Material: peripheral blood. The receptor set was obtained from an older woman with acute or convalescent COVID-19.

The chain carries TRBV14 and TRBJ2-5; a weak D match, TRBD2 (6 bases). CDR3 size: 14 residues. Trimming removed 4 bases from V and 7 bases from J, with 16 bases in between. Germline V gives CDR1 SGHDN, CDR2 FVKESK. This chain's CDR3 is CASSPTRGVGTQYF. Here the CDR3 DNA reads TGTGCCAGCAGCCCGACTAGAGGGGTCGGGACCCAGTACTTC.

J is TRBJ2-7 and V is TRBV4-2; 9 nucleotides align to TRBD1. With V trimmed by 0 bases and J by 6 bases, 6 bases remained unmatched. Germline lookup yields CDR1 LGHNA and CDR2 YNFKEQ. This CDR3 region has 15 residues. In DNA, the CDR3 is TGTGCCAGCAGCCAAGACCTCGGGACAGGGAGCGAGCAGTACTTC. This codes for CASSQDLGTGSEQYF.

The chain couples TRBV10-1 to TRBJ2-4; the D is unclear. The CDR3 spans 12 residues. Germline V lookup: CDR1 WNHNN, CDR2 SYGVQD (reference sequence). Trimming removed 0 bases from V and 8 bases from J, with 5 bases in between. The CDR3 region is CASSESRDIQYF. CDR3 coding DNA: TGCGCCAGCAGTGAGTCACGGGACATTCAGTACTTC.

The chain couples TRBV6-5 to TRBJ2-2; TRBD1 is a possible D gene (6 bases). V dropped 6 bases and J dropped 4 bases, with 15 bases sitting between them. The CDR3 runs to 15 residues. In germline, CDR1 is MNHEY, CDR2 SVGAGI. The CDR3 bases are TGTGCCAGCAGAGTACAGGGACACCTCACCGGGGAGCTGTTTTTT. Its protein is CASRVQGHLTGELFF.

V usage is TRBV5-1 and J usage is TRBJ2-3; 15 nucleotides align to TRBD2. Germline V gene sequence: CDR1 SGHRS, CDR2 YFSETQ. The CDR3 is made up of 16 amino acids. The ends lost 3 bases at V and 11 bases at J; junction bases unmatched: 10. The chain's CDR3 is CASSSMGLAGGQGQYF. CDR3 in DNA: TGCGCCAGCAGCTCCATGGGACTAGCGGGGGGCCAGGGGCAGTATTTT.

The chain has TRBV7-2 and TRBJ1-2, with 10 bases lining up with TRBD1. The CDR3 is made up of 16 amino acids. Germline-derived CDR1 and CDR2 are SGHTA and FQGNSA. V trimming: 5 bases; J trimming: 7 bases; junction bases outside the gene matches: 13. CDR3 loop: CASSRLAGQGLSGYTF. CDR3 DNA: TGTGCCAGCAGCCGCCTCGCGGGACAGGGGTTAAGTGGCTACACCTTC.

This rearrangement joins TRBV19 to TRBJ2-1; TRBD2 is a possible D gene (6 bases). This CDR3 has 18 amino acids. Trimming stripped 4 bases from V and 1 base from J, with 20 bases between. The germline V gene encodes CDR1 LNHDA and CDR2 SQIVND (reference sequence). CDR3: CASSRGEGLSTSYNEQFF. The CDR3 coding sequence is TGTGCCAGTAGTAGGGGGGAAGGGCTTTCGACTTCCTACAATGAGCAGTTCTTC. The complete variable domain, with remaining parts taken from reference TRBV19 and TRBJ2-1, reads DGGITQSPKYLFRKEGQNVTLSCEQNLNHDAMYWYRQDPGQGLRLIYYSQIVNDFQKGDIAEGYSVSREKKESFPLTVTSAQKNPTAFYLCASSRGEGLSTSYNEQFFGPGTRLTVL.

The rearrangement links TRBV15 to TRBJ1-5; 7 positions agree with TRBD1. V shed 0 bases and J 1 base; nucleotides not matched to a gene: 3. Germline V CDR1 and CDR2: LNHNV, YYDKDF (reference sequence). The CDR3 is 16 residues long. CDR3 coding DNA: TGTGCCACCAGCAGAGATTGGGACAGAAGCAATCAGCCCCAGCATTTT. Residues: CATSRDWDRSNQPQHF. The whole variable domain, remainder taken from reference TRBV15 and TRBJ1-5, is DAMVIQNPRYQVTQFGKPVTLSCSQTLNHNVMYWYQQKSSQAPKLLFHYYDKDFNNEADTPDNFQSRRPNTSFCFLDIRSPGLGDTAMYLCATSRDWDRSNQPQHFGDGTRLSIL.

J is TRBJ1-6 and V is TRBV6-6; D is perhaps TRBD1 (6 bases). The CDR3 consists of 13 residues. The V end was cut by 7 bases, the J end by 7 bases, with 11 bases between. CDR1 is MNHNY, CDR2 SVGAGI, per germline (reference sequence). The CDR3 spells CASIWQGNSPLHF. CDR3 bases: TGTGCCAGCATTTGGCAGGGGAATTCACCCCTCCACTTT.

The CDR3 here is CASSQLSTGVYGYTF. CDR3 in DNA: TGTGCCAGCAGCCAACTTTCAACAGGGGTCTATGGCTACACCTTC. This chain joins TRBV3-1 (or the pseudogene TRBV3-2) and TRBJ1-2, with 7 bases identical to TRBD1. The CDR3 contains 15 residues. Germline CDR1 reads LGHDT; CDR2 reads YNNKEL (reference sequence). V was pared by 2 bases and J by 4 bases, with 7 bases of the junction left unmatched.

The V gene is TRBV18, the J gene TRBJ2-7; 7 bases map to TRBD1. CDR3 length: 13 residues. With 6 bases clipped from V and 4 bases from J, the junction kept 6 bases outside the gene matches. CDR1 is KGHSH and CDR2 is LQKENI in the germline V gene. CDR3 protein: CASSRGQEYEQYF. The CDR3 nucleotides read TGTGCCAGCTCTCGAGGACAGGAATACGAGCAGTACTTC.

V and J are TRBV11-3 and TRBJ1-1; tentatively, D is TRBD1 (5 bases). The germline V and J ends were trimmed by 7 bases and 1 base, with 16 bases remaining between them. This CDR3 spans 15 amino acids. CDR1 SGHNT and CDR2 YENEEA come from the germline V gene. CDR3 DNA sequence: TGTGCCAGCACCTCCCCCCCCAGGGAGAACACTGAAGCTTTCTTT. This sequence encodes CASTSPPRENTEAFF.

The gene calls are TRBV19 and TRBJ2-7; 10 nucleotides match TRBD2. J was trimmed by 3 bases and V by 5 bases; bases with no gene match: 7. The CDR3 consists of 15 residues. Germline V gene sequence: CDR1 LNHDA, CDR2 SQIVND (reference sequence). CDR3 sequence reads: CASSLQAGGRYEQYF. The CDR3 DNA sequence: TGTGCCAGTAGTCTCCAAGCGGGGGGGCGCTACGAGCAGTACTTC.

The genes are TRBV27 and TRBJ1-4, with TRBD1 matching over 11 bases. With V trimmed by 5 bases and J by 8 bases, 16 bases remained unmatched. There are 18 residues in the CDR3. Germline V gene data show CDR1 as MNHEY and CDR2 as SMNVEV (reference sequence). The CDR3 spells CASSKRALLDRGREKLFF. The CDR3 DNA is TGTGCCAGCAGTAAAAGGGCTCTCTTGGACAGGGGGCGAGAAAAACTGTTTTTT.

The rearrangement uses TRBV27 and TRBJ2-2, with a weak D call TRBD2 (7 bases). CDR3 length: 14 amino acids. V lost 8 bases to trimming and J lost 5 bases, with 15 bases between them. Germline V gene sequence: CDR1 MNHEY, CDR2 SMNVEV (reference sequence). The CDR3 spells CASHIGGVTGELFF. The DNA for the CDR3 is TGTGCCAGCCACATAGGGGGGGTGACCGGGGAGCTGTTTTTT.

The gene calls are TRBV18 and TRBJ1-2, with 9 bases lining up with TRBD1. CDR3 length equals 16 residues. Germline CDR1 and CDR2: KGHSH and LQKENI. The J segment lost 0 bases and the V segment lost 4 bases, leaving 6 bases of the junction unmatched. CDR3 in DNA: TGTGCCAGCTCACAGGACAGGGGCCGAACTAACTATGGCTACACCTTC. It specifies CASSQDRGRTNYGYTF.

V gene TRBV7-3 combines with J gene TRBJ2-1, with 10 bases matching TRBD2. With 5 bases clipped from V and 6 bases from J, the junction kept 10 bases outside the gene matches. Germline CDR1 is SGHTA and CDR2 is FQGTGA. The CDR3 has 16 amino acids. CDR3 residues: CASSLYTGLAFNEQFF. CDR3 sequence (DNA): TGTGCCAGCAGCCTATATACGGGACTAGCGTTCAATGAGCAGTTCTTC.

The chain uses TRBV7-8 and TRBJ1-1; no reliable D call. The CDR3 extends over 15 amino acids. The V end lost 5 bases, the J end lost 0 bases, and 13 bases lay between the germline ends. The germline V gene encodes CDR1 SGHVS and CDR2 FQNEAQ. The CDR3 loop is CASSAAGYMNTEAFF. CDR3 DNA: TGTGCCAGCAGCGCAGCGGGGTACATGAACACTGAAGCTTTCTTT.

Comment on this clone: This sample includes further DNA sequences coding for the same CDR3. The chain carries TRBV24-1 and TRBJ1-5; D is uncertain. Germline V gene lookup returns CDR1 KGHDR and CDR2 SFDVKD. Trimming removed 3 bases at V and 7 bases at J, with 6 bases between. This CDR3 comprises 12 residues. In DNA, the CDR3 is TGTGCCACCAGTGATCCGGGGCAGCCCCAGCATTTT. Amino acid sequence: CATSDPGQPQHF.

A single count supports this clone. J is TRBJ1-5 and V is TRBV19; D call uncertain. CDR1 LNHDA and CDR2 SQIVND come from the germline V gene (reference sequence). Trimming took off 5 bases at V and 0 bases at J, with 14 bases between the two ends. CDR3 length equals 16 residues. The DNA of the CDR3 is TGTGCCAGTAGTGTTCGAAAGGACTTTAGCAATCAGCCCCAGCATTTT. Its protein product is CASSVRKDFSNQPQHF.

This chain links TRBV5-1 with TRBJ1-2; TRBD1 matches 8 bases. Looked up from germline, CDR1 is SGHRS and CDR2 is YFSETQ. Unmatched junction bases numbered 3, after V lost 2 bases and J lost 6 bases. The CDR3 runs 13 residues. The DNA for the CDR3 is TGCGCCAGCAGCTTTGGGACAGGAGATGGCTACACCTTC. Encoded protein: CASSFGTGDGYTF.

The rearrangement uses TRBV27 and TRBJ1-2; a weak D match, TRBD1 (6 bases). The length of the CDR3 is 13 residues. Per germline, CDR1 MNHEY and CDR2 SMNVEV (reference sequence). Trimming removed 5 bases from V and 7 bases from J, with 14 bases in between. DNA of the CDR3: TGTGCCAGCAGTCCAGCGGGGGGCGGTGGCTACACCTTC. As protein: CASSPAGGGGYTF.

This chain links TRBV18 with TRBJ1-5; 7 nucleotides align to TRBD1. The V gene's germline CDR1 is KGHSH and CDR2 LQKENI. The CDR3 consists of 16 residues. The V gene end was trimmed by 4 bases and the J gene end by 1 base; junction bases not matched to a gene: 7. CDR3 bases: TGTGCCAGCTCACTCTTTGAGGGGGCCAGCAATCAGCCCCAGCATTTT. It codes for CASSLFEGASNQPQHF.

V usage is TRBV7-2 and J usage is TRBJ2-1, with D possibly TRBD1 on 5 matching bases. The germline V and J ends were trimmed by 2 bases and 0 bases, with 17 bases remaining between them. Germline V gene sequence: CDR1 SGHTA, CDR2 FQGNSA. The CDR3 contains 18 residues. The CDR3 DNA reads TGTGCCAGCAGCTTACGACACGCTAACCAGGGCTCCTACAATGAGCAGTTCTTC. Translated, it gives CASSLRHANQGSYNEQFF.

This rearrangement joins TRBV11-2 to TRBJ2-7, with D maybe TRBD1 (5 bases). The CDR3 totals 12 residues. V gave up 3 bases and J gave up 7 bases, with 10 bases separating them. Germline CDR1 is SGHAT and CDR2 is FQNNGV. The CDR3 coding sequence is TGTGCCAGCAGCTTCAGGGTGGGAGAGCAGTACTTC. It encodes CASSFRVGEQYF.

The gene calls are TRBV29-1 and TRBJ1-3; 8 bases agree with TRBD1. The germline V gene encodes CDR1 SQVTM and CDR2 ANQGSEA. V was clipped by 6 bases and J by 0 bases; unmatched bases: 7. This CDR3 region has 15 residues. CDR3 in DNA: TGCAGCGTAAGGACAGGGTATAACTCTGGAAACACCATATATTTT. Protein sequence: CSVRTGYNSGNTIYF.

This clone was seen just once. This chain joins TRBV10-3 and TRBJ1-6; the match to TRBD1 covers 8 bases. Germline CDR1 ENHRY, CDR2 SYGVKD. CDR3 length: 17 residues. The V segment lost 8 bases and the J segment 8 bases; nucleotides outside the gene matches: 17. CDR3 in amino acids: CAIGPGQDVGEYSPLHF. In nucleotides, the CDR3 is TGTGCCATCGGTCCGGGACAGGACGTAGGGGAATATTCACCCCTCCACTTT.